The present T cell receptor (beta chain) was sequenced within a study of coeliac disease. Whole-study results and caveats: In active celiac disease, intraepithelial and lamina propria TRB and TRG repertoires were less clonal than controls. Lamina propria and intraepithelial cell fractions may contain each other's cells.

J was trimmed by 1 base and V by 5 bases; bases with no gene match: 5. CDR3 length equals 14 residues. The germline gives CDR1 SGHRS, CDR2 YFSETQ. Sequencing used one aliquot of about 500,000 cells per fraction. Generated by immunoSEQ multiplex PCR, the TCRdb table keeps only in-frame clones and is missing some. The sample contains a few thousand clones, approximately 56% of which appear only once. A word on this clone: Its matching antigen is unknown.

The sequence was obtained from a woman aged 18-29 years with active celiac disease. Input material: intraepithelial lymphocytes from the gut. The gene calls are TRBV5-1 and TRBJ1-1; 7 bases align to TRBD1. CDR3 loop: CASRITGANTEAFF. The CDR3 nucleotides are TGCGCCAGCAGGATAACAGGGGCGAACACTGAAGCTTTCTTT.